The entry below describes one TCR beta chain. TCRdb's copy holds only in-frame clones and misses some; the assay was immunoSEQ multiplex PCR. The data contain 70,000 to 95,000 clones, 94% of them singletons. This sample stems from a study of T cell changes during pregnancy in multiple sclerosis. The sequencing here drew on peripheral blood, taken in the third trimester of pregnancy. The receptor was derived from a female donor with multiple sclerosis, enrolled in a pregnancy study.

CDR3 sequence (DNA): TGTGCCAGCAGTCGACGGCTACGGGACTCTCTTATGGACAATGAGCAGTTCTTC. This sequence encodes CASSRRLRDSLMDNEQFF. The chain carries TRBV27 and TRBJ2-1; D is perhaps TRBD2 (6 bases). Trimming pared 5 bases from V and 5 bases from J, leaving 25 bases between. The CDR3 is 18 amino acids. Germline CDR1 MNHEY, CDR2 SMNVEV (reference sequence).